The rows below give T cell receptor beta chains drawn from one sample of a study of cytomegalovirus exposure and HLA in healthy donors. Assay used: immunoSEQ multiplex PCR; TCRdb lists only in-frame clones, some missing. The sample yields some 130,000 clones, approximately 80% seen once. Sequenced material: PBMCs. Source of these receptors: a man aged 30 to 45 in good health and CMV-seronegative. Both conserved end residues are part of each CDR3. D genes are given only for firm matches. The listing skips clone size in some rows; elsewhere it reads once, few, many or a size class.

DNA	CDR3	size	J	V	D
TGTGCCAGCAGCTTAACGGCCGGCAGGGAGGGCCCAGATACGCAGTATTTT	CASSLTAGREGPDTQYF	NA	TRBJ2-3	TRBV11-1	TRBD2
TGTGCCAGTACGTGGCAGGGCGGCTATGGCTACACCTTC	CASTWQGGYGYTF	NA	TRBJ1-2	TRBV19	NA
TGTGCCAGCAGCGCAGGGACTAGCGGGACCGCAGATACGCAGTATTTT	CASSAGTSGTADTQYF	NA	TRBJ2-3	TRBV11-3	TRBD2
TGTGCCAGCAGCCAAGATGTGCGGGGGCCCTACGAGCAGTACTTC	CASSQDVRGPYEQYF	NA	TRBJ2-7	TRBV14	NA
TGTGCCATTGGCGGGTCCTCCTACAATGAGCAGTTCTTC	CAIGGSSYNEQFF	NA	TRBJ2-1	TRBV7-8	NA
TGCGCCAGCAGCCCGGACAGGGTTCCCGACACCGGGGAGCTGTTTTTT	CASSPDRVPDTGELFF	NA	TRBJ2-2	TRBV5-1	TRBD1
TGTGCCAGCAGTGACCAGCGGGAGCAGTTCTTC	CASSDQREQFF	NA	TRBJ2-1	TRBV6-1	NA
TGTGCCAGCAGCATACCAACAGGGAGGGTTTGGAACACTGAAGCTTTCTTT	CASSIPTGRVWNTEAFF	NA	TRBJ1-1	TRBV7-3	NA
TGCGCCAGCAGCCAGGGGGCAGGGGGTAATGGCTACACCTTC	CASSQGAGGNGYTF	NA	TRBJ1-2	TRBV4-1	TRBD1
TGTGCCAGCAGGTCCCCCCCGGGGGGGAATGGACGAACAGATACGCAGTATTTT	CASRSPPGGNGRTDTQYF	NA	TRBJ2-3	TRBV7-2	TRBD2
TGCAGCGTTGGATCAGCTAGCGGCGGCACAGATACGCAGTATTTT	CSVGSASGGTDTQYF	NA	TRBJ2-3	TRBV29-1	TRBD2
TGTGCCTGGAGACACTGGACAGGGGATAACGAAGCTTTCTTT	CAWRHWTGDNEAFF	NA	TRBJ1-1	TRBV30	TRBD1
TGTGCCAGCAGCTGGACAGGGACTGGAAACACCATATATTTT	CASSWTGTGNTIYF	NA	TRBJ1-3	TRBV14	TRBD1
TGTGCCAGCAGTGAAATGGGGGCAAGCAATCAGCCCCAGCATTTT	CASSEMGASNQPQHF	NA	TRBJ1-5	TRBV6-1	NA
TGTGCCAGGTTAGCGGGAGGGCCTGGGGTCTTC	CARLAGGPGVF	NA	TRBJ2-1	TRBV2	TRBD2
TGTGCCAGCAGCCGACAGGCGAACACCGGGGAGCTGTTTTTT	CASSRQANTGELFF	NA	TRBJ2-2	TRBV5-6	NA
TGTGCCAGCAGTGAATTGTCCGGCGAGCAGTACTTC	CASSELSGEQYF	NA	TRBJ2-7	TRBV2	NA
TGTGCCAGCAGCTCCCTGGCCTCTGGGGCCAACGTCCTGACTTTC	CASSSLASGANVLTF	NA	TRBJ2-6	TRBV11-2	NA
TGTGCCAGCAGGGAGGGAGGCACAGATACGCAGTATTTT	CASREGGTDTQYF	NA	TRBJ2-3	TRBV5-6	NA
TGTGCCAGCAGTACAGGGGGTCCCGGGGAGCTGTTTTTT	CASSTGGPGELFF	NA	TRBJ2-2	TRBV9	TRBD1
TGTGCCAGCAGCCGACAGGGGTTGGATGGCTACACCTTC	CASSRQGLDGYTF	NA	TRBJ1-2	TRBV6-6	TRBD1
TGTGCCAGCAGCTACACCGACAGGGTCCGGCCCCAGCATTTT	CASSYTDRVRPQHF	once	TRBJ1-5	TRBV7-2	TRBD1
TGTGCCACCAGCAGAGAAGTCCGGGGCAGGGGGAACACTGAAGCTTTCTTT	CATSREVRGRGNTEAFF	once	TRBJ1-1	TRBV15	NA
TGTGCCAGCAGCTTAGTGGTCGCAGGTCAAGAGACCCAGTACTTC	CASSLVVAGQETQYF	NA	TRBJ2-5	TRBV7-8	NA
TGTGCCATCAGCCCCGGCGGGGCGGGAGGCTACGAGCAGTACTTC	CAISPGGAGGYEQYF	NA	TRBJ2-7	TRBV10-3	TRBD2